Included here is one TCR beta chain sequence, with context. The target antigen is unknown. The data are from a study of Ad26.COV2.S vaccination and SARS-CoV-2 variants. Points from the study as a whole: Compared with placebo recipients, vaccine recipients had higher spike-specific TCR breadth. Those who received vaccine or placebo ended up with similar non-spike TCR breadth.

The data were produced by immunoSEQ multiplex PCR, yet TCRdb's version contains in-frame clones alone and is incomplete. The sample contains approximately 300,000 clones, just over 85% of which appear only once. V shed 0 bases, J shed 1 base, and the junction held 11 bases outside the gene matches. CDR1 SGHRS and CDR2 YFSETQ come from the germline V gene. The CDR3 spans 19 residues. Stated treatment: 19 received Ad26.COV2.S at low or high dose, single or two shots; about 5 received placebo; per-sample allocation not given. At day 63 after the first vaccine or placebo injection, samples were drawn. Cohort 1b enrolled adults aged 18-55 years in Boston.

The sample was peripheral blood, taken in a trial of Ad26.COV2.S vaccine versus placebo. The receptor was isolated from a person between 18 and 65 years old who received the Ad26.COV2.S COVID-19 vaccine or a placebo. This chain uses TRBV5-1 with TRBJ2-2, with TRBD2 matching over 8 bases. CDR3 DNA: TGCGCCAGCAGCTTGGTTCGCGGGGGGAAACCTCTGAACACCGGGGAGCTGTTTTTT. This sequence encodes CASSLVRGGKPLNTGELFF.